This entry concerns a single TCR beta chain. Only in-frame clones appear in the TCRdb table, and some are missing; sequencing was by immunoSEQ multiplex PCR. This sample has around 67,000 clones, with about 85% found just once. The germline CDR1 and CDR2 sequences are SGDLS and YYNGEE. The CDR3 runs to 15 residues. The V gene lost 0 bases and the J gene lost 3 bases, with 13 bases spanning the gap. This entry comes from a study of OX40 agonist ivuxolimab in advanced cancers. The clonotype comes from an adult with an advanced solid tumor such as melanoma, head and neck, liver or kidney cancer. Sample: CD4+ or CD8+ T cells sorted from blood, taken in a trial of the OX40 agonist ivuxolimab. V gene TRBV9 combines with J gene TRBJ2-7; possibly TRBD2 for D (5 bases). The CDR3 DNA reads as TGTGCCAGCAGCGTAGCGCCGGGAAACCACTACGAGCAGTACTTC. Its translation: CASSVAPGNHYEQYF.